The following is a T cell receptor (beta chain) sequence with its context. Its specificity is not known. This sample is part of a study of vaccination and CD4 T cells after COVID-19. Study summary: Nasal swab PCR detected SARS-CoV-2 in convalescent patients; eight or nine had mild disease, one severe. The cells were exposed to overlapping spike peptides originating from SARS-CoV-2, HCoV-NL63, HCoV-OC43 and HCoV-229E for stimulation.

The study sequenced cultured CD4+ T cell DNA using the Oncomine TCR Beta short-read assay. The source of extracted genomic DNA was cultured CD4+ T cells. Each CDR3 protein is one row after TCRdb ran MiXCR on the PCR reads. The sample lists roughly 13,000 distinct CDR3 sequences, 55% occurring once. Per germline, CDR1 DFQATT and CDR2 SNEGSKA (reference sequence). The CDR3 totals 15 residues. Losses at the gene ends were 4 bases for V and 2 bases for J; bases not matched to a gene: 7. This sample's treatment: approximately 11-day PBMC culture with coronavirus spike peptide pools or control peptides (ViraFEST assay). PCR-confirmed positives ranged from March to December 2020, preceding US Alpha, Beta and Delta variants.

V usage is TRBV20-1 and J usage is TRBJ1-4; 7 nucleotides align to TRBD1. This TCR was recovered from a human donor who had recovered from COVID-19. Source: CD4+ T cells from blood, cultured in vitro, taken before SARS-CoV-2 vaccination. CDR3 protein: CSAKTNRGTNEKLFF. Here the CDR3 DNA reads TGCAGTGCTAAAACCAACAGGGGCACTAATGAAAAACTGTTTTTT.